The rows below give T cell receptor beta chains drawn from one sample of a study of blood T cells in healthy people across ages. MiXCR, run by TCRdb on the 5' RACE reads, gives a single entry per CDR3 protein. Altogether hundreds of thousands of distinct CDR3 sequences are present, around three fifths being singletons, with the ten largest covering more than 25%. What was sequenced was blood. The source is a man aged 40-50 years in good health. Each CDR3 is given with its conserved first and last residue. A D gene is named only where the DNA matches it firmly. Part of the rows lack a size; the others show once, few, many or a class for expanded clones.

TRBJ2-3 NA NA TRBV7-7 CASSLDEGDTQYF TGTGCCAGCAGCTTAGATGAGGGAGATACGCAGTATTTT
TRBJ2-1 TRBD2 few TRBV28 CASSKGLAGLYEQFF TGTGCCAGCAGTAAAGGACTAGCGGGATTGTATGAGCAGTTCTTC
TRBJ2-3 NA few TRBV7-3 CASSLKVPVASDTQYF TGTGCCAGCAGCTTAAAAGTCCCCGTCGCCTCGGATACGCAGTATTTT
TRBJ2-7 TRBD2 NA TRBV28 CASGGLAGGSSYEQYF TGTGCCAGTGGGGGACTAGCGGGAGGAAGCTCCTACGAGCAGTACTTC
TRBJ2-7 NA NA TRBV25-1 CASSDQRQAGYEQYF TGTGCCAGCAGTGATCAAAGACAGGCCGGCTACGAGCAGTACTTC
TRBJ2-5 NA once TRBV7-2 CASSLQGMQTQYF TGTGCCAGCAGCTTACAGGGTATGCAGACCCAGTACTTC
TRBJ2-5 NA NA TRBV7-9 CASSQVISETQYF TGTGCCAGCAGCCAAGTCATCTCGGAGACCCAGTACTTC
TRBJ2-7 TRBD1 few TRBV5-5 CASSLADRASYEQYF TGTGCCAGCAGCTTGGCGGACAGGGCTTCCTACGAGCAGTACTTC
TRBJ2-3 TRBD2 NA TRBV20-1 CSAPARREATDTQYF TGCAGTGCTCCGGCGCGGCGGGAGGCTACAGATACGCAGTATTTT
TRBJ2-7 TRBD2 NA TRBV7-2 CASSFIAGVGYEQYF TGTGCCAGCAGCTTCATAGCGGGAGTAGGCTACGAGCAGTACTTC
TRBJ2-3 NA once TRBV3-1 CASMVGQGYSTDTQYF TGCGCCAGCATGGTCGGGCAGGGGTATAGCACAGATACGCAGTATTTT
TRBJ2-7 NA NA TRBV5-1 CASSLPPAPEQYF TGCGCCAGTAGCTTGCCCCCAGCCCCCGAGCAGTACTTC